The source of this T cell receptor beta chain is a study of CD8 T cells in ankylosing spondylitis (TCRdb year 2017). Background on the whole study: T cell receptor beta repertoires were profiled in healthy donors and ankylosing spondylitis patients so that disease-linked TCR variants could be found. Peripheral blood was sampled, and synovial fluid was also collected from ankylosing spondylitis patients. The whole study cohort included roughly 110 healthy donors and around 25 ankylosing spondylitis patients.

V and J are trimmed by 7 bases and 7 bases, and the gene matches miss 9 bases of the junction. Looking up the germline V gene (reference sequence) yields CDR1 DFQATT and CDR2 SNEGSKA. From its cysteine to its phenylalanine, the CDR3 spans 14 amino acids. Here the CDR3 DNA is all that survives: 42 bases in frame from base 1. This clonotype was seen more than once but under ten times. It lacks a known antigen. The sample holds no much larger clone one base away, and base qualities are not on file. The instrument was an Illumina HiSeq 2500. Quantitative 5'-RACE with molecular barcodes was the method used to prepare the TCR beta libraries. As for the original processing: A new computational method, built on a probabilistic model of VDJ rearrangement, was used to identify disease-linked TCR variants. TCRdb handled the public reads itself, with Q25 trimming in fastp and clone calling in MiXCR, and kept productive beta chains. Rows matching on CDR3 protein sequence are summarized as one entry with the most common DNA and genes. V and J calls and clone size were set by TCRdb, not the authors. A total of fewer than 250,000 distinct CDR3 sequences appear in this sample, 10% to 13% of them only once. About 20% of the sample is in the top ten clones.

What the authors observed across the whole study: A CD8+ phenotype was shown by the disease-linked clones, which were found at relatively low frequencies in peripheral blood. A TCR beta motif made up of fewer than 10 highly homologous amino acid variants appeared to be characteristic of blood from ankylosing spondylitis patients. Significant enrichment of the disease-linked clones was reported in matched synovial fluid samples from ankylosing spondylitis patients. Some of the motif variants had been reported before in the synovial fluid and blood of reactive arthritis patients, a finding that suggests common disease-initiation mechanisms.

What was sequenced was blood, either unsorted or a sorted T cell fraction (not recorded which). This receptor was taken from a male donor with ankylosing spondylitis or in good health (not recorded which). This receptor chain uses TRBV20-1 and TRBJ2-7; 14 central bases correspond to TRBD2. The bases are TGCAGTGGTCAGACTAGCGGGGGGGCCCGGGAGCAGTACTTC. Protein translation: CSGQTSGGAREQYF.